The 7 T cell receptor beta chains in this list originate from one sample, sequenced in a study of T-cell reconstitution after alpha-beta-depleted transplantation in children. This sample's TCRbeta library carried unique molecular identifier barcodes. TCRdb re-called the PCR reads with MiXCR, one entry per CDR3 protein. The sample contains about 490,000 distinct CDR3 sequences, roughly 10% of which appear only once. The source was PBMCs, collected before TCRalphabeta/CD19-depleted stem cell transplant. These TCRs come from a child aged 2-15 years with inherited bone marrow failure, due to receive a stem cell transplant.

This clonotype showed up just a few times. This chain uses TRBV7-9 with TRBJ2-7; TRBD2 matches at 13 bases. In germline, CDR1 is SEHNR, CDR2 FQNEAQ (reference sequence). J was trimmed by 4 bases and V by 5 bases; bases with no gene match: 2. The CDR3 consists of 14 residues. CDR3: CASSGTSGAYEQYF. The CDR3, as DNA: TGTGCCAGCAGCGGGACTAGCGGGGCATACGAGCAGTACTTC.

This clonotype showed up many times. The chain carries TRBV28 and TRBJ2-6; possible D gene TRBD1, 5 bases. CDR3 length: 16 amino acids. V was shortened by 2 bases and J by 0 bases, with 8 bases between the two germline ends. Germline CDR1 and CDR2: MDHEN and SYDVKM. The CDR3 bases are TGTGCCAGCAGTTTACTCAGGGTCTCTGGGGCCAACGTCCTGACTTTC. Protein sequence: CASSLLRVSGANVLTF.

This clonotype was detected many times. The V and J genes are TRBV19 and TRBJ2-1; D not resolved. CDR3 length: 15 residues. Trimming pared 1 base from V and 4 bases from J, leaving 11 bases between. Germline V CDR1 and CDR2: LNHDA, SQIVND (reference sequence). The CDR3 nucleotides read TGTGCCAGTAGTATAGTAGGGAACGGATACAATGAGCAGTTCTTC. Protein sequence: CASSIVGNGYNEQFF. Full variable domain (missing parts from reference TRBV19 and TRBJ2-1): DGGITQSPKYLFRKEGQNVTLSCEQNLNHDAMYWYRQDPGQGLRLIYYSQIVNDFQKGDIAEGYSVSREKKESFPLTVTSAQKNPTAFYLCASSIVGNGYNEQFFGPGTRLTVL.

This clonotype was detected only a few times. V and J are TRBV10-3 and TRBJ1-2; D uncertain. Germline CDR1 is ENHRY and CDR2 is SYGVKD. V gave up 8 bases and J gave up 7 bases, with 11 bases separating them. The CDR3 runs 11 residues. DNA for the CDR3: TGTGCCATCGAAGCCGAAGGTGGCTACACCTTC. Protein sequence: CAIEAEGGYTF.

In this sample, this clonotype turned up many times. V gene TRBV28 combines with J gene TRBJ1-2; no firm D call. CDR1 is MDHEN and CDR2 is SYDVKM in the germline V gene. V dropped 5 bases and J dropped 0 bases, with 16 bases sitting between them. The CDR3 contains 16 residues. This chain's CDR3 is CASSPSYDLTNYGYTF. In DNA, the CDR3 is TGTGCCAGCAGTCCCTCCTACGATCTTACTAACTATGGCTACACCTTC.

The chain has TRBV5-1 and TRBJ2-7; TRBD1 agrees at 10 bases. Trimming at V came to 3 bases and at J to 0 bases, leaving 6 bases not matched to a gene. The CDR3 extends over 16 amino acids. Germline CDR1 SGHRS, CDR2 YFSETQ. CDR3 sequence reads: CASSYRRTGGSYEQYF. CDR3 sequence (DNA): TGCGCCAGCAGCTACCGGCGGACAGGGGGCTCCTACGAGCAGTACTTC.

V usage is TRBV4-3 and J usage is TRBJ2-3; D may be TRBD1 (5 bases). CDR1 and CDR2 from the germline V gene are LGHNA and YSLEER. Deletions cut 0 bases from V and 4 bases from J, with 14 bases between. The CDR3 runs 16 residues. The CDR3 DNA sequence: TGCGCCAGCAGCCAAGATGGTGGGAAGGGGTCAGATACGCAGTATTTT. Encoded protein: CASSQDGGKGSDTQYF.